This TCR beta chain was sequenced during a study of OX40 agonist ivuxolimab in advanced cancers. Overall study context: Patients with prior anti-PD-1, anti-PD-L1 or anti-CTLA-4 therapy were eligible; 40% to 45% had some.

TCRdb's copy holds only in-frame clones and misses some; the assay was immunoSEQ multiplex PCR. The sample contains 35,000 to 40,000 clones, more than 60% of which appear only once. Deletions cut 6 bases from V and 0 bases from J, with 12 bases between. Looked up from germline, CDR1 is MNHEY and CDR2 is SMNVEV (reference sequence). This CDR3 has 15 residues. The gene calls are TRBV27 and TRBJ2-4; no definite D call. This receptor was taken from an adult with an advanced solid tumor such as melanoma, head and neck, liver or kidney cancer. Sequences were derived from CD4+ or CD8+ T cells sorted from blood, sampled in a trial of the OX40 agonist ivuxolimab. The CDR3 here is CASRSDTLAKNIQYF. DNA for the CDR3: TGTGCCAGCAGGTCAGACACCTTAGCCAAAAACATTCAGTACTTC.